This TCR beta chain was captured in a study of response to subunit inactivated influenza vaccine. Whole-study results and caveats: Each seasonal influenza vaccination recruits few new T cells, the authors suggested.

This clonotype was detected only a few times. The antigen is unknown. TCRdb re-derived calls from the RT-PCR reads in MiXCR, one entry per CDR3 protein. The data hold 700,000 to 900,000 distinct CDR3 sequences, with approximately 21% observed a single time. This clonotype was sampled from a man aged 50-59 years who received an inactivated influenza vaccine. Sequencing used PBMCs from blood, obtained more than 4 days after vaccination.

Here the CDR3 reads CSAREWSKYNEQFF. The CDR3 DNA follows: TGCAGTGCTAGAGAGTGGTCTAAATACAATGAGCAGTTCTTC. This rearrangement joins TRBV20-1 to TRBJ2-1; D is unclear. The germline V gene has CDR1 DFQATT and CDR2 SNEGSKA (reference sequence). The CDR3 totals 14 residues. Trimming cost V 0 bases and J 4 bases, with 10 bases left between them.